The sequence of this TCR beta chain was determined in a study of vaccination and CD4 T cells after COVID-19. Looking at the study overall: For post-vaccine samples, collection took place a median roughly 76 days after dose two, ranging from 14 to 241.

This clonotype has just a few counts. The time point was: late sampling 161 to 241 days after vaccination in a few convalescent patients. TCRdb used MiXCR to reprocess the PCR reads, holding one entry per CDR3 protein. The sample has 30,000 to 40,000 distinct CDR3 sequences, about 34% seen once; the top ten hold about 5.3%. Losses at the gene ends were 4 bases for V and 8 bases for J; bases not matched to a gene: 4. From germline, CDR1 is SGHVS and CDR2 FNYEAQ. There are 15 residues in the CDR3. This sequence joins TRBV7-6 and TRBJ2-1; 14 nucleotides agree with TRBD2. The sample was CD4+ T cells from blood, taken about 7 months after SARS-CoV-2 vaccination. This TCR was sampled from a human donor who had recovered from COVID-19. The CDR3 sequence: CASSWGLAGVDEQFF. The CDR3 nucleotides are TGTGCCAGCAGCTGGGGACTAGCGGGAGTTGATGAGCAGTTCTTC. Supplemented by reference TRBV7-6 and TRBJ2-1, the full variable domain reads GAGVSQSPRYKVTKRGQDVALRCDPISGHVSLYWYRQALGQGPEFLTYFNYEAQQDKSGLPNDRFSAERPEGSISTLTIQRTEQRDSAMYRCASSWGLAGVDEQFFGPGTRLTVL.